A single sample gave rise to the 31 T cell receptor beta chains below, sequenced in a study of shared clonotypes between healthy human individuals. Here immunoSEQ multiplex PCR was the method, and the copy in TCRdb shows in-frame clones only, minus some. The table has 2 million to 2.5 million clones, about nine tenths seen once; the top ten hold about 0.41%. Source material: naive CD4+ T cells from PBMCs. Stated subset: CD45RA+ positively selected. The receptors were gathered from a man younger than 30 in good health. Some clones in this sample may be carry-over from other donors' samples.

V is TRBV29-1 and J is TRBJ2-5, with D tentatively TRBD1 or TRBD2 (5 bases each). The V gene's germline CDR1 is SQVTM and CDR2 ANQGSEA. With 1 base removed from V and 5 bases from J, the gap between germline ends came to 20 bases. The CDR3 length is 16 residues. The CDR3 region is CSVEGGEGPGLETQYF. The CDR3 DNA follows: TGCAGCGTTGAAGGGGGTGAGGGCCCAGGGTTGGAGACCCAGTACTTC. Complete variable domain (other parts from reference TRBV29-1 and TRBJ2-5): SAVISQKPSRDICQRGTSLTIQCQVDSQVTMMFWYRQQPGQSLTLIATANQGSEATYESGFVIDKFPISRPNLTFSTLTVSNMSPEDSSIYLCSVEGGEGPGLETQYFGPGTRLLVL.

The V call is TRBV11-3, the J call TRBJ1-2, with D maybe TRBD1 (6 bases). Germline CDR1 SGHNT, CDR2 YENEEA. Trimming took 1 base from V and 4 from J, leaving 16 bases between them. The CDR3 contains 16 residues. CDR3 sequence reads: CASSLATGTQFYGYTF. Written as DNA, the CDR3 is TGTGCCAGCAGCTTAGCTACAGGGACTCAATTCTATGGCTACACCTTC.

The V gene is TRBV5-1, the J gene TRBJ1-4; tentative D call: TRBD1 (6 bases). Germline CDR1 is SGHRS and CDR2 is YFSETQ. There are 15 residues in the CDR3. Trimming removed 2 bases from V and 5 bases from J, with 13 bases in between. The CDR3 nucleotides are TGCGCCAGCAGCTTACAACGACAGGAAAATGAAAAACTGTTTTTT. It specifies CASSLQRQENEKLFF.

This clone was seen once. The gene calls are TRBV6-6 and TRBJ2-2, with D uncertain. The CDR3 contains 13 residues. Germline V lookup: CDR1 MNHNY, CDR2 SVGAGI (reference sequence). The germline V and J ends were trimmed by 6 bases and 6 bases, with 11 bases remaining between them. The CDR3 reads CASSTSWPGELFF. The CDR3 DNA is TGTGCCAGCAGCACGTCTTGGCCCGGGGAGCTGTTTTTT.

The chain is built from TRBV6-6 and TRBJ1-3; 8 bases are shared with TRBD1. The V gene end was trimmed by 5 bases and the J gene end by 10 bases; junction bases not matched to a gene: 7. Germline CDR1 MNHNY, CDR2 SVGAGI (reference sequence). The CDR3 covers 13 residues. The CDR3 nucleotides are TGTGCCAGCAGTCGCCAGGGGGCAGGGACCATATATTTT. This gives the protein CASSRQGAGTIYF.

The V gene is TRBV5-1, the J gene TRBJ1-5, with 7 bases fitting TRBD1. The V and J ends lost 2 bases and 1 base, in that order; junction bases with no gene match: 3. Germline assignment: CDR1 SGHRS and CDR2 YFSETQ. This CDR3 comprises 15 residues. In DNA form, the CDR3 reads TGCGCCAGCAGCTTACAGGGGTCGAGCAATCAGCCCCAGCATTTT. Translated, it gives CASSLQGSSNQPQHF.

In its sample, this clone was seen a few times. The chain has TRBV5-6 and TRBJ1-1; 9 nucleotides line up with TRBD1. This CDR3 is built from 12 residues. Germline CDR1 and CDR2: SGHDT and YYEEEE. The V gene end was trimmed by 2 bases and the J gene end by 11 bases; junction bases not matched to a gene: 4. The CDR3 reads CASSFRDREAFF. The CDR3 nucleotides read TGTGCCAGCAGCTTCCGGGACAGGGAGGCTTTCTTT.

The V gene is TRBV4-1, the J gene TRBJ2-1; D is unclear. CDR1 is MGHRA, CDR2 YSYEKL, per germline. This CDR3 has 16 residues. V lost 0 bases, J lost 4 bases, and 13 bases lay in between. The CDR3 DNA follows: TGCGCCAGCAGCCAAGATCGCATTGGGGTTTACAATGAGCAGTTCTTC. Its translation: CASSQDRIGVYNEQFF.

DNA of the CDR3: TGCGCCAGCAGCTTTAAAGGGTTGAGCTACGAGCAGTACTTC. This sequence encodes CASSFKGLSYEQYF. The chain employs TRBV5-1 and TRBJ2-7; D is uncertain. V was pared by 2 bases and J by 3 bases, with 12 bases between. Looked up from germline, CDR1 is SGHRS and CDR2 is YFSETQ. The CDR3 is made up of 14 amino acids.

This clone was recorded once. Other nucleotide sequences in the sample specify the same CDR3. The DNA for the CDR3 is TGTGCCAGCAGCTTAGGTCAGGGGGACACCGGGGAGCTGTTTTTT. It translates to CASSLGQGDTGELFF. This chain uses TRBV11-3 with TRBJ2-2, with 7 bases lining up with TRBD1. The ends lost 1 base at V and 3 bases at J; junction bases unmatched: 2. Germline loops: CDR1 SGHNT, CDR2 YENEEA. This CDR3 has 15 amino acids.

The chain uses TRBV27 and TRBJ2-7; 8 bases line up with TRBD2. The length of the CDR3 is 14 residues. Germline values: CDR1 MNHEY, CDR2 SMNVEV (reference sequence). V gave up 5 bases and J gave up 4 bases; unmatched junction bases: 7. CDR3 coding DNA: TGTGCCAGCAGTAACGGGAGGGAAGTGTACGAGCAGTACTTC. It encodes CASSNGREVYEQYF.

The J gene is TRBJ2-2, the V gene TRBV21-1; the table names TRBD1, a call not compared with the DNA. TRBV21-1 counts as a pseudogene. This CDR3 comprises 17 residues. CDR3 loop: CASSKEVWDRVAGELFF. In DNA form, the CDR3 reads TGTGCCAGCAGCAAAGAGGTATGGGACAGGGTTGCCGGGGAGCTGTTTTTT.

The rearrangement joins TRBV14 to TRBJ1-1; D remains unclear. The V gene's germline CDR1 is SGHDN and CDR2 FVKESK. The CDR3 loop spans 13 amino acids. V shed 0 bases and J shed 7 bases, with 9 bases lying between them. Here the CDR3 reads CASSQETYLEAFF. CDR3 sequence (DNA): TGTGCCAGCAGCCAAGAGACTTACCTTGAAGCTTTCTTT.

This clone was detected once. V is TRBV5-1 and J is TRBJ2-4; either TRBD1 or TRBD2 may fit D (5 bases each). Germline V lookup: CDR1 SGHRS, CDR2 YFSETQ. V lost 6 bases and J 1 base, leaving 11 bases between the germline ends. The CDR3 is 14 residues long. CDR3 in amino acids: CASTGEGAKNIQYF. The CDR3 nucleotides are TGCGCCAGCACCGGTGAGGGGGCCAAAAACATTCAGTACTTC. Drawing the rest from reference TRBV5-1 and TRBJ2-4, the complete variable domain is KAGVTQTPRYLIKTRGQQVTLSCSPISGHRSVSWYQQTPGQGLQFLFEYFSETQRNKGNFPGRFSGRQFSNSRSEMNVSTLELGDSALYLCASTGEGAKNIQYFGAGTRLSVL.

V gene TRBV18 combines with J gene TRBJ1-5; D might be TRBD1 (6 bases). CDR1 and CDR2 (germline): KGHSH, LQKENI. This CDR3 is built from 13 residues. V was pared by 4 bases and J by 5 bases, with 9 bases between. Here the CDR3 reads CASSRGQDQPQHF. The DNA for the CDR3 is TGTGCCAGCTCACGGGGGCAGGATCAGCCCCAGCATTTT. The full variable domain, completed using reference TRBV18 and TRBJ1-5, is NAGVMQNPRHLVRRRGQEARLRCSPMKGHSHVYWYRQLPEEGLKFMVYLQKENIIDESGMPKERFSAEFPKEGPSILRIQQVVRGDSAAYFCASSRGQDQPQHFGDGTRLSIL.

This rearrangement joins TRBV4-3 to TRBJ1-1, with D perhaps TRBD1 (6 bases). The CDR3 runs 16 residues. Trimming stripped 3 bases from V and 8 bases from J, with 22 bases between. Per germline, CDR1 LGHNA and CDR2 YSLEER. CDR3 bases: TGCGCCAGCAGCCAGGGGGCGGGACGGATTTCAGCCGAAGCTTTCTTT. Its translation is CASSQGAGRISAEAFF.

The rearrangement uses TRBV28 and TRBJ1-1, with 7 bases lining up with TRBD1. The junction had 10 bases not matched to a gene; V was cut back by 7 bases and J by 2 bases. Germline values: CDR1 MDHEN, CDR2 SYDVKM. The CDR3 sequence is 15 residues long. The CDR3 region is CASTHSNRGNTEAFF. The CDR3 DNA follows: TGTGCCAGCACCCATTCGAACAGGGGAAACACTGAAGCTTTCTTT.

To note about this clone: The identical CDR3 is also encoded by other nucleotide sequences in the sample. The gene calls are TRBV9 and TRBJ2-1; maybe TRBD2 (5 bases). The length of the CDR3 is 15 residues. Trimming cost V 2 bases and J 1 base, with 10 bases left between them. Germline CDR1 reads SGDLS; CDR2 reads YYNGEE. The CDR3 sequence is CASSVGEGSYNEQFF. For the CDR3, the DNA is TGTGCCAGCAGCGTGGGAGAAGGGTCCTACAATGAGCAGTTCTTC.

This chain links TRBV4-2 with TRBJ1-6; D possibly corresponds to TRBD1 (5 bases). The CDR3 has 12 amino acids. Trimming left V 10 bases short and J 14 bases short, with 18 bases between. Per germline, CDR1 LGHNA and CDR2 YNFKEQ. The DNA for the CDR3 is TGTGCCACAAGGGGCCCCGGTTGGGCCCTCCACTTT. Encoded protein: CATRGPGWALHF.

The genes are TRBV18 and TRBJ1-1; 10 bases match TRBD1. V dropped 4 bases and J dropped 2; count of bases not matched to a gene: 10. Germline-derived CDR1 and CDR2 are KGHSH and LQKENI. The CDR3 is made up of 17 amino acids. The CDR3 nucleotides read TGTGCCAGCTCACGAGTCCCGGGACAGGGGATAAACACTGAAGCTTTCTTT. It specifies CASSRVPGQGINTEAFF.

The rearrangement uses TRBV7-3 and TRBJ1-3; possibly TRBD1 for D (5 bases). This CDR3 has 15 amino acids. The V gene's germline CDR1 is SGHTA and CDR2 FQGTGA. Trimming cost V 5 bases and J 8 bases, with 19 bases left between them. The CDR3 loop reads CASSGKGPRMDTIYF. CDR3 sequence (DNA): TGTGCCAGCAGCGGGAAGGGACCTCGGATGGACACCATATATTTT.

The V and J genes are TRBV5-4 and TRBJ2-7; the match to TRBD2 covers 13 bases. CDR1 SGHNT and CDR2 YYREEE come from the germline V gene (reference sequence). CDR3 size: 17 residues. V trimming: 4 bases; J trimming: 6 bases; junction bases outside the gene matches: 13. CDR3 coding DNA: TGTGCCAGCAGCGGCGGACTAGCGGGAGTCCTTTCGCGCGAGCAGTACTTC. This translates into CASSGGLAGVLSREQYF.

CDR3 protein: CAISESVRRETQYF. The CDR3 DNA reads TGTGCCATCAGTGAGTCGGTCCGACGGGAGACCCAGTACTTC. The V gene is TRBV10-3, the J gene TRBJ2-5, with D uncertain. The CDR3 runs to 14 residues. Per the germline V gene, CDR1 is ENHRY and CDR2 is SYGVKD. Trimming took off 0 bases at V and 5 bases at J, with 10 bases between the two ends.

The chain is built from TRBV7-2 and TRBJ2-1; possibly TRBD1 or TRBD2 for D (5 bases each). The germline V gene encodes CDR1 SGHTA and CDR2 FQGNSA. Trimming stripped 4 bases from V and 5 bases from J, with 15 bases between. This CDR3 comprises 15 residues. CDR3 protein: CASSYRDPTHNEQFF. The DNA for the CDR3 is TGTGCCAGCAGCTATAGGGACCCCACCCACAATGAGCAGTTCTTC.

V usage is TRBV5-5 and J usage is TRBJ1-2; no definite D call. The germline CDR1 and CDR2 sequences are SGHKS and YYEKEE (reference sequence). This CDR3 spans 14 amino acids. The V and J ends lost 0 bases and 6 bases respectively, with 12 bases between them. The CDR3 DNA follows: TGTGCCAGCAGCTTGGTAGCGGGTCTAGATGGCTACACCTTC. Its translation is CASSLVAGLDGYTF.

This chain connects TRBV4-3 to TRBJ2-1; D uncertain. Germline CDR1 is LGHNA and CDR2 is YSLEER. The CDR3 is made up of 13 amino acids. V was trimmed by 0 bases and J by 8 bases, leaving 8 bases between them. CDR3 loop: CASSQEGSDEQFF. Here the CDR3 DNA reads TGCGCCAGCAGCCAAGAGGGGTCGGATGAGCAGTTCTTC.

The chain recombines TRBV5-6 with TRBJ2-7; 9 bases match TRBD1. Trimming took 0 bases from V and 5 from J; bases not matched to a gene: 15. This CDR3 spans 18 amino acids. Germline V gene sequence: CDR1 SGHDT, CDR2 YYEEEE. The CDR3 here is CASSLVFSWDRASHEQYF. DNA of the CDR3: TGTGCCAGCAGCTTGGTTTTCAGTTGGGACAGGGCATCCCACGAGCAGTACTTC.

This clone was seen a single time. CDR3: CASSPYGTGAGNTIYF. The DNA of the CDR3 is TGCGCCAGCAGCCCATACGGTACAGGGGCTGGAAACACCATATATTTT. The chain is built from TRBV4-1 and TRBJ1-3, with 7 bases lining up with TRBD1. The CDR3 extends over 16 amino acids. Germline loops: CDR1 MGHRA, CDR2 YSYEKL. J gave up 2 bases and V 4 bases, and 8 bases lay outside the gene matches.

The chain joins TRBV28 to TRBJ2-5, with a possible D match to TRBD2 (6 bases). Germline CDR1 MDHEN, CDR2 SYDVKM. V was cut by 2 bases and J by 2 bases, with 9 bases left in between. The CDR3 has 14 residues. CDR3: CASSLAAGQETQYF. CDR3 nucleotide sequence: TGTGCCAGCAGTTTAGCCGCGGGACAAGAGACCCAGTACTTC.

V gene TRBV6-1 combines with J gene TRBJ2-1; no definite D call. Germline lookup yields CDR1 MNHNS and CDR2 SASEGT. The ends were cut back, 1 base at V and 10 bases at J, with 17 bases in the middle. The CDR3 loop spans 15 amino acids. Here the CDR3 DNA reads TGTGCCAGCAGTGAAGGTAGGACCACCGTTGAAGAGCAGTTCTTC. It codes for CASSEGRTTVEEQFF.

The rearrangement uses TRBV6-4 and TRBJ2-1, with 7 bases identical to TRBD2. CDR3 length: 16 residues. J lost 2 bases, V lost 4 bases, and 8 bases had no gene match. From germline, CDR1 is MRHNA and CDR2 SNTAGT. The CDR3 is CASSARPSGTYNEQFF. The CDR3 DNA reads as TGTGCCAGCAGTGCCCGTCCTAGCGGCACCTACAATGAGCAGTTCTTC.